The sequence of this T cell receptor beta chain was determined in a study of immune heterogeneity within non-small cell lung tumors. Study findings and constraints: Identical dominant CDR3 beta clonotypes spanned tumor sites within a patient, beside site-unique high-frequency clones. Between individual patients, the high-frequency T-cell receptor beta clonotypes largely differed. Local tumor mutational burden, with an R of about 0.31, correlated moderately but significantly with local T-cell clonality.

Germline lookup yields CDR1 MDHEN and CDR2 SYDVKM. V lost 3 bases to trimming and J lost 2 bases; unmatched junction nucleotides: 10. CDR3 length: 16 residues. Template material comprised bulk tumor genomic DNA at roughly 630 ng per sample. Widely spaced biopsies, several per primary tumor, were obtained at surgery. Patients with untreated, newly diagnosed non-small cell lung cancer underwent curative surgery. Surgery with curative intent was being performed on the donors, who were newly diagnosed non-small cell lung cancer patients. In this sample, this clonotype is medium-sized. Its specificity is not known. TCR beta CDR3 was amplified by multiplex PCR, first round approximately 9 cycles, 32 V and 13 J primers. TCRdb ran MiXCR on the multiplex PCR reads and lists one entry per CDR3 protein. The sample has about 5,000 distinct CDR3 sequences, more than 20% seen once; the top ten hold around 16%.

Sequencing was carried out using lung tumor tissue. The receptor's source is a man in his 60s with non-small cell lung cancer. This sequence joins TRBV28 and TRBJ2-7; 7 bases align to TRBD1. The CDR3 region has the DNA TGTGCCAGCAGTTTTATCCCCGGGACAGCGACCTACGAGCAGTACTTC. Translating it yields CASSFIPGTATYEQYF.